This TCR beta chain is from a study of human T cells and chemical hapten exposure. Study as a whole: Patch testing placed 0.01% DPC on the upper back, with readings at 6 days. General study findings and limits: Following DPC sensitization, TCRs present above 1 in 1000 frequency showed no change.

Regarding time point: patch test 3, about 24 weeks after DPC sensitization. Treatment here: therapeutic diphenylcyclopropenone sensitization with weekly scalp DPC. The CDR3 contains 13 residues. The germline V and J ends were trimmed by 2 bases and 1 base, with 6 bases remaining between them. CDR1 is SGHKS and CDR2 is YYEKEE in the germline V gene (reference sequence). In TCRdb, the RACE reads were re-called with MiXCR into one record per CDR3 protein. Among 130,000 or so distinct CDR3 sequences listed, approximately 11% were seen once. This clonotype showed up just a few times. The antigen remains undetermined.

The chain is built from TRBV5-5 and TRBJ2-5; D uncertain. The starting material was whole blood, obtained in connection with sensitization to the hapten diphenylcyclopropenone (DPC). The clonotype originates from a woman aged 45-65 years with alopecia areata. Some clones in this sample may be carry-over from other donors' samples. CDR3 in amino acids: CASSLRGQETQYF. The CDR3 nucleotides are TGTGCCAGCAGCTTAAGAGGCCAAGAGACCCAGTACTTC.